This T cell receptor (beta chain) was sequenced during a study of T cell responses to AZD1222 COVID-19 vaccine. Study-level findings and limits: There were mostly white British donors and more females than males, and clonal diversity was possibly underestimated. Reports indicate that nearly half of spike-specific TCRs are directed at unmutated variant regions.

This table comes from immunoSEQ multiplex PCR, and its TCRdb copy is limited to in-frame clones, with some not included. Found here are under 120,000 clones, 80% to 95% of them singletons; the top ten hold roughly 1.1%. Note on this clone: The antigen is not known.

The V end lost 1 base, the J end lost 7 bases, and 17 bases lay between the germline ends. CDR3 length: 15 residues. In germline, CDR1 is SGHTA, CDR2 FQGNSA. Sequencing was performed on peripheral blood, taken on day 0 of AZD1222 vaccination. The genes are TRBV7-2 and TRBJ2-7, with a weak D call TRBD2 (5 bases). The TCR was taken from an adult in good health. For the CDR3, the DNA is TGTGCCAGCAGCTTAGGAGGTAGCGCCTCTCGGGAGCAGTACTTC. Translated, it gives CASSLGGSASREQYF.